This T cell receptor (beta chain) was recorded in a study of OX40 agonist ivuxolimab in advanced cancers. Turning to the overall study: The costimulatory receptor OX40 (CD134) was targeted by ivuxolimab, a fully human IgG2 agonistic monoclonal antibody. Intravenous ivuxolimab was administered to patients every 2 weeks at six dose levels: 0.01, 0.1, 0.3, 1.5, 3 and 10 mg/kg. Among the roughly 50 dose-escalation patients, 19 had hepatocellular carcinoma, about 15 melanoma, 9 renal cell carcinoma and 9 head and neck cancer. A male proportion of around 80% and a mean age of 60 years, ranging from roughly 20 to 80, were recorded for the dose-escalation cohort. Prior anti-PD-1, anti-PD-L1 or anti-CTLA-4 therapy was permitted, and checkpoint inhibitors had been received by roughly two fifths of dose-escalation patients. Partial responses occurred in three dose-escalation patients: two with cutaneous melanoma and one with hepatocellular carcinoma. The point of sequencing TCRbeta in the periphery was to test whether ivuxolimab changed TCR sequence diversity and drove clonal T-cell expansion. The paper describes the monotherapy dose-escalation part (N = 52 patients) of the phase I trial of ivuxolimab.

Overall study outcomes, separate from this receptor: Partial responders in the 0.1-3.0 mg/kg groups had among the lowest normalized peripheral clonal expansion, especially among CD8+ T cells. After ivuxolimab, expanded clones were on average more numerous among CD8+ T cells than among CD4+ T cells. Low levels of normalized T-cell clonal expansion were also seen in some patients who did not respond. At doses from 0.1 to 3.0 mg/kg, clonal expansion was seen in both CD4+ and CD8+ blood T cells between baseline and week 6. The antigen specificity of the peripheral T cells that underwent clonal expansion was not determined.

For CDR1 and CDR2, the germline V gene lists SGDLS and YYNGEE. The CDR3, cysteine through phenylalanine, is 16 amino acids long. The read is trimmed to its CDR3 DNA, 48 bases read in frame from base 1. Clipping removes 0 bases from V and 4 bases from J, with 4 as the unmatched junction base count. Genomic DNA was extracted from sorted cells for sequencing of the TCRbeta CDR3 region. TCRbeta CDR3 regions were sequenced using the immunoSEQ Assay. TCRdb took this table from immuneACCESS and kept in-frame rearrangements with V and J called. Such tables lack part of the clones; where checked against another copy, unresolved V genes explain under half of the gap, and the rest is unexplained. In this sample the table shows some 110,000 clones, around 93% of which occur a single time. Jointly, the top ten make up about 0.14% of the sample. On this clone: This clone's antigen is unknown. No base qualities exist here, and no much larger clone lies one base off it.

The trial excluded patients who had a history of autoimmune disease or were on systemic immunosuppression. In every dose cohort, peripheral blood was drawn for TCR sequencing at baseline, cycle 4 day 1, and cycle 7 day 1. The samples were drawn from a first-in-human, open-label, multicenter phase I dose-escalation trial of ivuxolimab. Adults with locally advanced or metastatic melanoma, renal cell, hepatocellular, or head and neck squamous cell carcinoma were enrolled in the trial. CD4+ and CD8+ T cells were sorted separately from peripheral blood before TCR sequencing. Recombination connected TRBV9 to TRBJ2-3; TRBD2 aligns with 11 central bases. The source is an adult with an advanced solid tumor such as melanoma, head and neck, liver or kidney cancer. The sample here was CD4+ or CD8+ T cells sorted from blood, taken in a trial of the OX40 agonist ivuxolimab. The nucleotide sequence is TGTGCCAGCAGCGTAGCTATACTAGCGGGAGCAGATACGCAGTATTTT. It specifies CASSVAILAGADTQYF.